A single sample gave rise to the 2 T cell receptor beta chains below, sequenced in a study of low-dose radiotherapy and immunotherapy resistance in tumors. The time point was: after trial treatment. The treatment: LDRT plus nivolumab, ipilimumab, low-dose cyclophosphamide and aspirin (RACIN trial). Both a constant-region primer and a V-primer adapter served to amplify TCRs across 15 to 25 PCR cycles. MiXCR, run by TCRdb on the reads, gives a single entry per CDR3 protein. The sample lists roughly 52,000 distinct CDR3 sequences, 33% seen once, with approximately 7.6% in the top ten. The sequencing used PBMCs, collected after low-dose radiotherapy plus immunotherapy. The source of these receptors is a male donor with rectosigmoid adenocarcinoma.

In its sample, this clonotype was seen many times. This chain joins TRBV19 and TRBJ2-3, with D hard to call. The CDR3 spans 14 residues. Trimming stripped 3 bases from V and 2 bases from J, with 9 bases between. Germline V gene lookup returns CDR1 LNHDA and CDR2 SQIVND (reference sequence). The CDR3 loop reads CASSIPTYTDTQYF. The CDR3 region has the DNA TGTGCCAGTAGTATTCCGACTTACACAGATACGCAGTATTTT.

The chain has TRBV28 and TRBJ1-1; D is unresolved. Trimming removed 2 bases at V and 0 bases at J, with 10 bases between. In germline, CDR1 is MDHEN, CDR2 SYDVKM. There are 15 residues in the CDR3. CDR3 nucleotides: TGTGCCAGCAGTTTAGGCCTTCTCATGAACACTGAAGCTTTCTTT. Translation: CASSLGLLMNTEAFF. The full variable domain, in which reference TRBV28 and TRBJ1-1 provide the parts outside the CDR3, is DVKVTQSSRYLVKRTGEKVFLECVQDMDHENMFWYRQDPGLGLRLIYFSYDVKMKEKGDIPEGYSVSREKKERFSLILESASTNQTSMYLCASSLGLLMNTEAFFGQGTRLTVV.